This TCR beta chain was sequenced during a study of blood T cell repertoires in COVID-19. Assay: immunoSEQ multiplex PCR; the TCRdb copy retains only in-frame clones and omits some. Of about 320,000 clones listed, around 85% were seen once; the top ten hold 1.5% to 2%. The CDR3 extends over 13 amino acids. V was shortened by 1 base and J by 3 bases, with 6 bases between the two germline ends. Germline assignment: CDR1 SNHLY and CDR2 FYNNEI. The TCR originated in a woman aged 25 to 39 who had been exposed to COVID-19. This chain connects TRBV2 to TRBJ1-1; D is perhaps TRBD1 (5 bases). Specimen: PBMCs or T cells enriched from blood (not recorded which). The CDR3 reads CASSEDRYTEAFF. Written as DNA, the CDR3 is TGTGCCAGCAGTGAAGACAGGTACACTGAAGCTTTCTTT.